A selection of T cell receptor beta chains follows, all from one sample in a study of blood T cell repertoires in COVID-19. This table comes from immunoSEQ multiplex PCR, and its TCRdb copy is limited to in-frame clones, with some not included. Of 150,000 to 200,000 clones listed, more than 80% are singletons. Sequenced sample: peripheral blood. The receptors here all came from a man between 60 and 75 years old with acute or convalescent COVID-19. The CDR3 runs from the conserved cysteine through the conserved F or W. The D gene is left open where the match is weak. Some rows have no size entry. The others give once, few or many, or a class for an expanded clone.

CDR3nt: TGTGCCAGCAGGACAGGGGGCCCCGAGCAGTACTTC; CDR3aa: CASRTGGPEQYF; d_gene: TRBD1; abundance: -; j_gene: TRBJ2-7; v_gene: TRBV2
CDR3nt: TGTGCCAGCAGCTTAGCAGGTCCCGCGGGAGAGAACACTGAAGCTTTCTTT; CDR3aa: CASSLAGPAGENTEAFF; d_gene: -; abundance: -; j_gene: TRBJ1-1; v_gene: TRBV7-4
CDR3nt: TGTGCCAGCAGCCAAGCGGGGGGGCTGCAGCCCCAGCATTTT; CDR3aa: CASSQAGGLQPQHF; d_gene: -; abundance: -; j_gene: TRBJ1-5; v_gene: TRBV7-9
CDR3nt: TGTGCCAGCAGGGTGACAGGGGGCGGTGAAAAACTGTTTTTT; CDR3aa: CASRVTGGGEKLFF; d_gene: TRBD1; abundance: -; j_gene: TRBJ1-4; v_gene: TRBV6-5
CDR3nt: TGTGCCAGCTCACCCCTAGGTATGGGGGCTGATGCCGGTCAGCCCCAGCATTTT; CDR3aa: CASSPLGMGADAGQPQHF; d_gene: -; abundance: -; j_gene: TRBJ1-5; v_gene: TRBV18
CDR3nt: TGTGCCAGCAGCTCCTCTTCGGGTCCACGCCATGAGCAGTTCTTC; CDR3aa: CASSSSSGPRHEQFF; d_gene: -; abundance: -; j_gene: TRBJ2-1; v_gene: TRBV7-3
CDR3nt: TGTGCCAGCGCATGGGGGGTGGGTCAGCCCCAGCATTTT; CDR3aa: CASAWGVGQPQHF; d_gene: -; abundance: -; j_gene: TRBJ1-5; v_gene: TRBV7-9
CDR3nt: TGTGCCAGCAGCTTGGTCGGGACTAGCGCTACCTCTGGGGCCAACGTCCTGACTTTC; CDR3aa: CASSLVGTSATSGANVLTF; d_gene: TRBD2; abundance: -; j_gene: TRBJ2-6; v_gene: TRBV5-5
CDR3nt: TGTGCCGCCCCTCTAGGGGACAGGGCCTACGAGCAGTACTTC; CDR3aa: CAAPLGDRAYEQYF; d_gene: TRBD1; abundance: -; j_gene: TRBJ2-7; v_gene: TRBV9
CDR3nt: TGTGCCAGCAGCCCTAGCTTTTCCTCTGACCAGCCCCAGCATTTT; CDR3aa: CASSPSFSSDQPQHF; d_gene: -; abundance: -; j_gene: TRBJ1-5; v_gene: TRBV3-1/TRBV3-2
CDR3nt: TGCGCCAGCAGTCATGGACAGAGCCCCAATCAGCCCCAGCATTTT; CDR3aa: CASSHGQSPNQPQHF; d_gene: -; abundance: -; j_gene: TRBJ1-5; v_gene: TRBV23-1
CDR3nt: TGTGCCAGCAGTGGACAGGGGGGTGCCCAGTACTTC; CDR3aa: CASSGQGGAQYF; d_gene: TRBD1; abundance: -; j_gene: TRBJ2-5; v_gene: TRBV2
CDR3nt: TGTGCCAGCAGCGTAGTAACGGGTGGCTACACCTTC; CDR3aa: CASSVVTGGYTF; d_gene: -; abundance: -; j_gene: TRBJ1-2; v_gene: TRBV9
CDR3nt: TGTGCCAGCAGCTTAGCGCGGGGCGAGCAGTACTTC; CDR3aa: CASSLARGEQYF; d_gene: -; abundance: -; j_gene: TRBJ2-7; v_gene: TRBV7-9
CDR3nt: TGCGCCAGCAGCTTGTCTAGCGGGGGGAGAGATACCGGGGAGCTGTTTTTT; CDR3aa: CASSLSSGGRDTGELFF; d_gene: TRBD2; abundance: -; j_gene: TRBJ2-2; v_gene: TRBV5-1
CDR3nt: TGTGCCAGCAGCTCTGAGGTCTACGAGCAGTACTTC; CDR3aa: CASSSEVYEQYF; d_gene: -; abundance: -; j_gene: TRBJ2-7; v_gene: TRBV7-2
CDR3nt: TGTGCCAGCAGCACCTCGCGGACAAGGAACACTGAAGCTTTCTTT; CDR3aa: CASSTSRTRNTEAFF; d_gene: -; abundance: -; j_gene: TRBJ1-1; v_gene: TRBV7-6
CDR3nt: TGTGCCAGCAATAGGGACAGGGGAGGGGGTCAGCCCCAGCATTTT; CDR3aa: CASNRDRGGGQPQHF; d_gene: TRBD1; abundance: -; j_gene: TRBJ1-5; v_gene: TRBV2
CDR3nt: TGTGCCAGCAGTTCCAGTTTAGCGGGGGGCCGTCGCTCCTACAATGAGCAGTTCTTC; CDR3aa: CASSSSLAGGRRSYNEQFF; d_gene: TRBD2; abundance: -; j_gene: TRBJ2-1; v_gene: TRBV6-2/TRBV6-3
CDR3nt: TGTGCCAGCAGACGGGTCGGCGGAGGACGGGCTTCACCCCTCCACTTT; CDR3aa: CASRRVGGGRASPLHF; d_gene: -; abundance: -; j_gene: TRBJ1-6; v_gene: TRBV7-2
CDR3nt: TGTGCCACCAGTGACGTCAGGGTGGCCTACGAGCAGTACTTC; CDR3aa: CATSDVRVAYEQYF; d_gene: -; abundance: -; j_gene: TRBJ2-7; v_gene: TRBV24-1
CDR3nt: TGCGCCAGCAGTTCCACACAGGCCGTAGGGTACGAGCAGTACTTC; CDR3aa: CASSSTQAVGYEQYF; d_gene: -; abundance: -; j_gene: TRBJ2-7; v_gene: TRBV5-1
CDR3nt: TGTGCCAGCAGCACCGGACAGGGCCCTTGGGGCTACACCTTC; CDR3aa: CASSTGQGPWGYTF; d_gene: TRBD1; abundance: -; j_gene: TRBJ1-2; v_gene: TRBV5-8
CDR3nt: TGTGCCTGGAGGGAGGGAGGGACAGGAGTCGGAGAAAAACTGTTTTTT; CDR3aa: CAWREGGTGVGEKLFF; d_gene: TRBD1; abundance: -; j_gene: TRBJ1-4; v_gene: TRBV30
CDR3nt: TGTGCCAGCAGCTTGACTAGCGGGGGGGCGACCGGGGAGCTGTTTTTT; CDR3aa: CASSLTSGGATGELFF; d_gene: TRBD2; abundance: -; j_gene: TRBJ2-2; v_gene: TRBV9
CDR3nt: TGTGCCAGCAGTTTCCGAACAAACACTGAAGCTTTCTTT; CDR3aa: CASSFRTNTEAFF; d_gene: -; abundance: -; j_gene: TRBJ1-1; v_gene: TRBV12-3/TRBV12-4
CDR3nt: TGCGCCAGCAGCCAAGAAAGGGGGCGGCTGATTGAACACCGGGGAGCTGTTTTT; CDR3aa: CASSQERGRLIEHRGAVF; d_gene: TRBD1; abundance: -; j_gene: TRBJ2-2; v_gene: TRBV4-1
CDR3nt: TGTGCCAGCAGCCACGAGACTAGCGGGGGAGTAGGAGATACGCAGTATTTT; CDR3aa: CASSHETSGGVGDTQYF; d_gene: TRBD2; abundance: -; j_gene: TRBJ2-3; v_gene: TRBV4-2
CDR3nt: TGTGCCAGCAGTTTGCGGCAGGGCACGGGGGGCAATCAGCCCCAGCATTTT; CDR3aa: CASSLRQGTGGNQPQHF; d_gene: -; abundance: -; j_gene: TRBJ1-5; v_gene: TRBV27
CDR3nt: TGTGCCAGTAGTCGCACCTCCGACACTGGGGCCAACGTCCTGACTTTC; CDR3aa: CASSRTSDTGANVLTF; d_gene: -; abundance: -; j_gene: TRBJ2-6; v_gene: TRBV19
CDR3nt: TGTGCCAGCAGCCTAACAAGCGTTGACAGTAACACTGAAGCTTTCTTT; CDR3aa: CASSLTSVDSNTEAFF; d_gene: -; abundance: -; j_gene: TRBJ1-1; v_gene: TRBV7-6
CDR3nt: TGTGCCAGCAGCCAAGGGACAGGGTTCGCTACTGGAAACACCATATATTTT; CDR3aa: CASSQGTGFATGNTIYF; d_gene: TRBD1; abundance: -; j_gene: TRBJ1-3; v_gene: TRBV3-1/TRBV3-2
CDR3nt: TGTGCCAGCAAACTGGGGGGGAACTATGGCTACACCTTC; CDR3aa: CASKLGGNYGYTF; d_gene: -; abundance: -; j_gene: TRBJ1-2; v_gene: TRBV3-1/TRBV3-2
CDR3nt: TGCGCCAGCAGCCAAGGATCCGGGGGGTCACCTACTAATGAGCAGTTCTTC; CDR3aa: CASSQGSGGSPTNEQFF; d_gene: TRBD2; abundance: -; j_gene: TRBJ2-1; v_gene: TRBV4-3
CDR3nt: TGTGCCAGCAGTAGACAGGGGGCGAAGACTGAAGCTTTCTTT; CDR3aa: CASSRQGAKTEAFF; d_gene: TRBD1; abundance: few; j_gene: TRBJ1-1; v_gene: TRBV2
CDR3nt: TGTGCCAGCAGCCCCTACCGGACAGGGCACTATGGCTACACCTTC; CDR3aa: CASSPYRTGHYGYTF; d_gene: TRBD1; abundance: -; j_gene: TRBJ1-2; v_gene: TRBV3-1/TRBV3-2
CDR3nt: TGTGCTAGTGGTTTCGGCAGGGGCCGCTACTACACCGGGGAGCTGTTTTTT; CDR3aa: CASGFGRGRYYTGELFF; d_gene: -; abundance: -; j_gene: TRBJ2-2; v_gene: TRBV12-5
CDR3nt: TGTGCCAGCAGCCAAGCAAGATCAGGGGTCTACGAGCAGTACTTC; CDR3aa: CASSQARSGVYEQYF; d_gene: -; abundance: once; j_gene: TRBJ2-7; v_gene: TRBV4-2
CDR3nt: TGTGCCAGTAGTATGGGGCAGGGTTGGAATTCACCCCTCCACTTT; CDR3aa: CASSMGQGWNSPLHF; d_gene: -; abundance: once; j_gene: TRBJ1-6; v_gene: TRBV19
CDR3nt: TGTGCCAGCAACTATAAGGGGGAGCTGTTTTTT; CDR3aa: CASNYKGELFF; d_gene: -; abundance: -; j_gene: TRBJ2-2; v_gene: TRBV7-9
CDR3nt: TGTGCCGCAACGTCGGGGGGTCCCGCCCGGGCTTTCTTT; CDR3aa: CAATSGGPARAFF; d_gene: -; abundance: -; j_gene: TRBJ1-1; v_gene: TRBV7-9